These 16 T cell receptor beta chains share one sample of origin, sequenced in a study of cytomegalovirus exposure and HLA in healthy donors. PCR used 60 Vbeta primers and 13 Jbeta primers. Here immunoSEQ multiplex PCR was the method, and the copy in TCRdb shows in-frame clones only, minus some. The table includes fewer than 200,000 clones, approximately 12% detected once. The sample taken for sequencing was PBMCs. The receptors come from a man aged 45-65 years in good health and CMV-seropositive.

This clone was counted between two and nine times. The chain recombines TRBV6-6 with TRBJ1-6; D unclear. This CDR3 region has 15 residues. Germline V gene sequence: CDR1 MNHNY, CDR2 SVGAGI (reference sequence). The ends were cut back, 2 bases at V and 4 bases at J, with 9 bases in the middle. DNA for the CDR3: TGTGCCAGCAGTTACGGAGACCATTATAATTCACCCCTCCACTTT. Its translation: CASSYGDHYNSPLHF.

The chain combines TRBV10-2 with TRBJ1-6; unclear D gene. The germline gives CDR1 WSHSY, CDR2 SAAADI. This CDR3 contains 15 residues. The V gene lost 5 bases and the J gene lost 5 bases, with 13 bases spanning the gap. CDR3: CASSSLTHDNSPLHF. CDR3 DNA: TGCGCCAGCAGTTCCCTTACACATGATAATTCACCCCTCCACTTT.

The chain couples TRBV28 to TRBJ2-1, with D maybe TRBD1 (5 bases). This CDR3 region has 14 residues. Trimming removed 4 bases at V and 5 bases at J, with 12 bases between. CDR1 and CDR2 (germline): MDHEN, SYDVKM. This CDR3 is CASSSQDRDNEQFF. For the CDR3, the DNA is TGTGCCAGCAGTTCCCAAGACAGAGACAATGAGCAGTTCTTC.

This clone appeared a few times. The gene calls are TRBV9 and TRBJ2-7; D unclear. The V end lost 2 bases, the J end lost 3 bases, and 9 bases lay between the germline ends. This CDR3 is built from 13 residues. From germline, CDR1 is SGDLS and CDR2 YYNGEE. As DNA, the CDR3 is TGTGCCAGCAGCGTGAGGCACTTCTACGAGCAGTACGTC. This codes for CASSVRHFYEQYV.

This clone was found a few times. The chain carries TRBV6-5 and TRBJ2-3, with D possibly being TRBD1 (6 bases). CDR1 and CDR2 from the germline V gene are MNHEY and SVGAGI. The CDR3 spans 14 residues. Trimming took off 2 bases at V and 5 bases at J, with 11 bases between the two ends. In DNA form, the CDR3 reads TGTGCCAGCAGTTACACAGGGAGAGGAGATACGCAGTATTTT. This codes for CASSYTGRGDTQYF.

This clone was found a few times. The chain combines TRBV29-1 with TRBJ1-2; D is perhaps TRBD1 (5 bases). This CDR3 spans 12 amino acids. Germline values: CDR1 SQVTM, CDR2 ANQGSEA. With 5 bases removed from V and 4 bases from J, the gap between germline ends came to 11 bases. DNA for the CDR3: TGCAGCGTTTTTACAGGAAGCTATGGCTACACCTTC. Protein sequence: CSVFTGSYGYTF. The full variable domain, in which reference TRBV29-1 and TRBJ1-2 provide the parts outside the CDR3, is SAVISQKPSRDICQRGTSLTIQCQVDSQVTMMFWYRQQPGQSLTLIATANQGSEATYESGFVIDKFPISRPNLTFSTLTVSNMSPEDSSIYLCSVFTGSYGYTFGSGTRLTVV.

In this sample, this clone turned up a few times. The gene calls are TRBV5-6 and TRBJ2-7; no firm D call. Germline V gene lookup returns CDR1 SGHDT and CDR2 YYEEEE. There are 13 residues in the CDR3. V was cut by 1 base and J by 6 bases, with 11 bases left in between. As DNA, the CDR3 is TGTGCCAGCAGCTTGCGTGGAGCTCCCGAGCAGTACTTC. Translated: CASSLRGAPEQYF.

The chain couples TRBV6-5 to TRBJ2-5; D perhaps matches TRBD1 (6 bases). Germline CDR1 reads MNHEY; CDR2 reads SVGAGI. This CDR3 is 14 amino acids long. The V end lost 2 bases, the J end lost 3 bases, and 10 bases lay between the germline ends. CDR3 loop: CASSYATGEETQYF. CDR3 in DNA: TGTGCCAGCAGTTACGCGACAGGCGAAGAGACCCAGTACTTC.

This clone came up once. CDR3 nucleotide sequence: TGCGCCAGCAGTGAAGCGGGGGCAGTCACAGATACGCAGTATTTT. Protein sequence: CASSEAGAVTDTQYF. The chain employs TRBV10-1 and TRBJ2-3, with TRBD2 identical over 8 bases. Trimming took 3 bases from V and 2 from J; bases not matched to a gene: 4. This CDR3 region has 15 residues. Germline CDR1 is WNHNN and CDR2 is SYGVQD (reference sequence).

This clone was observed a few times. The V gene is TRBV6-6, the J gene TRBJ1-2; 8 bases line up with TRBD1. Germline V lookup: CDR1 MNHNY, CDR2 SVGAGI (reference sequence). CDR3 length: 12 residues. V dropped 5 bases and J dropped 7; count of bases not matched to a gene: 3. This CDR3 reads CASSDRGGGYTF. In DNA, the CDR3 is TGTGCCAGCAGTGACAGGGGCGGTGGCTACACCTTC.

This clone was found a few times. The V and J genes are TRBV19 and TRBJ1-6; D is ambiguous. Trimming shortened V by 8 bases and J by 0 bases, and 5 bases separated the two germline ends. CDR1 is LNHDA and CDR2 is SQIVND in the germline V gene (reference sequence). This CDR3 is built from 13 residues. The CDR3 nucleotides read TGTGCCAGTCGTCGCTCCTATAATTCACCCCTCCACTTT. Translation: CASRRSYNSPLHF.

The chain recombines TRBV30 with TRBJ2-1, with 10 bases lining up with TRBD1. This CDR3 spans 14 amino acids. V was clipped by 2 bases and J by 6 bases; unmatched bases: 4. Germline CDR1 and CDR2: GTSNPN and SVGIG (reference sequence). CDR3 sequence (DNA): TGTGCCTGGAGTCGACAGGGGGCGCTCAATGAGCAGTTCTTC. Translated: CAWSRQGALNEQFF. The full variable domain, rest sourced from reference TRBV30 and TRBJ2-1, is SQTIHQWPATLVQPVGSPLSLECTVEGTSNPNLYWYRQAAGRGLQLLFYSVGIGQISSEVPQNLSASRPQDRQFILSSKKLLLSDSGFYLCAWSRQGALNEQFFGPGTRLTVL.

V and J are TRBV5-1 and TRBJ2-3; D is possibly TRBD2 (6 bases). The CDR3 totals 13 residues. Per the germline V gene, CDR1 is SGHRS and CDR2 is YFSETQ. The V end was cut by 4 bases, the J end by 0 bases, with 6 bases between. CDR3 amino acids: CASSAGSTDTQYF. DNA for the CDR3: TGCGCCAGCAGCGCGGGGAGCACAGATACGCAGTATTTT.

The chain recombines TRBV18 with TRBJ2-7; perhaps TRBD1 as D (6 bases). There are 12 residues in the CDR3. The germline V gene has CDR1 KGHSH and CDR2 LQKENI. V was pared by 3 bases and J by 5 bases, with 8 bases between. The CDR3 reads CASSPRGDEQYF. The CDR3 DNA reads as TGTGCCAGCTCACCCAGGGGAGACGAGCAGTACTTC.

This clone came up a few times. J is TRBJ1-2 and V is TRBV19; D is possibly TRBD1 (6 bases). Trimming cost V 6 bases and J 7 bases, with 18 bases left between them. This CDR3 is 14 amino acids long. CDR1 LNHDA and CDR2 SQIVND come from the germline V gene (reference sequence). In nucleotides, the CDR3 is TGTGCCAGTAGGGGGGGGGCGGGACGGAGTGGCTACACCTTC. This codes for CASRGGAGRSGYTF.

This clone was observed a few times. This chain connects TRBV19 to TRBJ2-3; 9 bases fit TRBD2. The ends lost 1 base at V and 2 bases at J; junction bases unmatched: 7. The CDR3 has 17 amino acids. Germline V gives CDR1 LNHDA, CDR2 SQIVND (reference sequence). CDR3 nucleotide sequence: TGTGCCAGTAGTATAGGTGGGCTAGCGGGATTCACAGATACGCAGTATTTT. The encoded protein is CASSIGGLAGFTDTQYF.